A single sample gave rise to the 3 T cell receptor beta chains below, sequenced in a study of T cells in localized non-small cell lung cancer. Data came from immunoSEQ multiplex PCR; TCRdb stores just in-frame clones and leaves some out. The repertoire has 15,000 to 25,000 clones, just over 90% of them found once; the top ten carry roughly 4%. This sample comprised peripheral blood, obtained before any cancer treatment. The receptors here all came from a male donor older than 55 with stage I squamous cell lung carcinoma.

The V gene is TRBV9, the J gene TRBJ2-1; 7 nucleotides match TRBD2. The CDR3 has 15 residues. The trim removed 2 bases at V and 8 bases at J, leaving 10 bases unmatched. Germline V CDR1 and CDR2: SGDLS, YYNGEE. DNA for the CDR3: TGTGCCAGCAGCGTCGGGACTACATTGCGGGATGAGCAGTTCTTC. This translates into CASSVGTTLRDEQFF.

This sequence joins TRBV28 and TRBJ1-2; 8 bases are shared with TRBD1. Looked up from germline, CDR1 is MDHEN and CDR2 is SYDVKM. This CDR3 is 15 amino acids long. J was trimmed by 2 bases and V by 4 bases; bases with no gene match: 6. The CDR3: CASSSPGTGNYGYTF. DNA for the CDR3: TGTGCCAGCAGTTCTCCTGGGACAGGCAACTATGGCTACACCTTC.

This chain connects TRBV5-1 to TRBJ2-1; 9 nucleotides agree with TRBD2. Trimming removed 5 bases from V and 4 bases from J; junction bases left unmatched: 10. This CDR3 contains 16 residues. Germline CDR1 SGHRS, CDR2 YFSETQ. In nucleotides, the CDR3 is TGCGCCAGCAGGCCATTTGGTCTAGCGGGGTACAATGAGCAGTTCTTC. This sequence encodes CASRPFGLAGYNEQFF.